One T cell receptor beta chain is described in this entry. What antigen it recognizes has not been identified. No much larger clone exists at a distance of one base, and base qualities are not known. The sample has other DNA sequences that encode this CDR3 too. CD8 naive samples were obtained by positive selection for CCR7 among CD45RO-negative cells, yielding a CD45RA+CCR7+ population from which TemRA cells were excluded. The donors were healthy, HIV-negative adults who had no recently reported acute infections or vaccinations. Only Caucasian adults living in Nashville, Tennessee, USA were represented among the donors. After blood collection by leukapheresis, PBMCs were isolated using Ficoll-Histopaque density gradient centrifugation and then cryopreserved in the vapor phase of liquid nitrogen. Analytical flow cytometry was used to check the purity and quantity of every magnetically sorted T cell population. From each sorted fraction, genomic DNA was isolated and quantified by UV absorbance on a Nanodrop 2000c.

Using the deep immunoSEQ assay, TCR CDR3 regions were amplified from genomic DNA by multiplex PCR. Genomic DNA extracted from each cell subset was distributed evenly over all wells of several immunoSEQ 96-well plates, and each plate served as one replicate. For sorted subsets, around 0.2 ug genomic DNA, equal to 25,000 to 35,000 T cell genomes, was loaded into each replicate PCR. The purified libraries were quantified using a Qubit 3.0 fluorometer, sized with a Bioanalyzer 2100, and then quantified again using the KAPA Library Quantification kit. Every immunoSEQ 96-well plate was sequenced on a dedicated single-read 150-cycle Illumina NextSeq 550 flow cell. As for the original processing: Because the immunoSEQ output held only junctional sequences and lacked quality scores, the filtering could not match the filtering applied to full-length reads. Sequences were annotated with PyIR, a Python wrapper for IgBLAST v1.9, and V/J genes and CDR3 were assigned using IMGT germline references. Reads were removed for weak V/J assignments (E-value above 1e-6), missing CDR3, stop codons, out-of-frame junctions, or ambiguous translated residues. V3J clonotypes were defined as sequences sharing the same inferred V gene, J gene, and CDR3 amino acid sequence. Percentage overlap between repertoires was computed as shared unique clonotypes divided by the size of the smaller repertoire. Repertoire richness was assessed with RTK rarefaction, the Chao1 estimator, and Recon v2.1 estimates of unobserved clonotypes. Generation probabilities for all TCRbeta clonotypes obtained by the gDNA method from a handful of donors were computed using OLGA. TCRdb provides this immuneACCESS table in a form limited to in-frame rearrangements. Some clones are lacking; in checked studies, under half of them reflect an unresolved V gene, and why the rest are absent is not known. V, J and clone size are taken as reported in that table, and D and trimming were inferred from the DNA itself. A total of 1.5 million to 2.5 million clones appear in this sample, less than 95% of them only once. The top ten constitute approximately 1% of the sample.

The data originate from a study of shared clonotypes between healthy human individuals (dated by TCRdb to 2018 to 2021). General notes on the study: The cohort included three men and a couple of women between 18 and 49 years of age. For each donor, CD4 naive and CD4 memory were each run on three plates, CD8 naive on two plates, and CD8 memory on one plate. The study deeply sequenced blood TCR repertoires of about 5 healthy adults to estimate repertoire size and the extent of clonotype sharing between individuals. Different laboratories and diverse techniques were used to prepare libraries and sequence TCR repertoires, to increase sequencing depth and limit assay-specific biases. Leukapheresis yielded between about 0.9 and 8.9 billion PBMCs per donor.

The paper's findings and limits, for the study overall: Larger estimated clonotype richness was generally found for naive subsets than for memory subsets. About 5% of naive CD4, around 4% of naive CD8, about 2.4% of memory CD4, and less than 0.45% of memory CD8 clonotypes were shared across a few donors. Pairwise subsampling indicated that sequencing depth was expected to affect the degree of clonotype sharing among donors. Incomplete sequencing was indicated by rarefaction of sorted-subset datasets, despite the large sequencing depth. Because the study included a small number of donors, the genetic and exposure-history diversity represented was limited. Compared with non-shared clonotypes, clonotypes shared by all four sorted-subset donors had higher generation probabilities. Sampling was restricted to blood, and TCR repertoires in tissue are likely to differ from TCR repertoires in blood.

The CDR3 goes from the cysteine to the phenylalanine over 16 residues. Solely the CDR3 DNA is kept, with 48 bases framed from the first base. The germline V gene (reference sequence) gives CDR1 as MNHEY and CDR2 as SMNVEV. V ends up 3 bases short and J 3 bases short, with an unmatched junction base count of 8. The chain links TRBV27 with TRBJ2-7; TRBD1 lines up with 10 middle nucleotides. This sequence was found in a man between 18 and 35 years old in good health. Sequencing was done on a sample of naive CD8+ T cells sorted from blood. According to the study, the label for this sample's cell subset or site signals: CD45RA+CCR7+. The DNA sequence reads TGTGCCAGCAGTTTGTCCCCCGGGACAGGGGTCTACGAGCAGTACTTC. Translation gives CASSLSPGTGVYEQYF.